These 5 T cell receptor beta chains were sequenced from one sample in a study of shared clonotypes between healthy human individuals. Method: immunoSEQ multiplex PCR; TCRdb's copy keeps in-frame clones and lacks some. The repertoire holds nearly 600,000 clones, with 95% to 96% as singletons. Selected positively for CCR7 and CD45RO-negative, naive CD8 cells excluded terminally differentiated effector memory CD45RA+ cells. The sequenced sample consisted of naive CD8+ T cells sorted from blood. The source of these receptors is a woman in her thirties in good health.

Concerning this clone: The same CDR3 is also encoded by other DNA sequences in this sample. The chain carries TRBV6-5 and TRBJ1-1; no reliable D call. V was shortened by 3 bases and J by 1 base, with 6 bases between the two germline ends. The CDR3 loop spans 13 amino acids. The germline V gene encodes CDR1 MNHEY and CDR2 SVGAGI. The CDR3 sequence is CASSYSENTEAFF. CDR3 nucleotides: TGTGCCAGCAGTTATTCCGAGAACACTGAAGCTTTCTTT.

The chain employs TRBV28 and TRBJ2-2, with D unresolved. Germline V gene sequence: CDR1 MDHEN, CDR2 SYDVKM. Between the trimmed V and J ends, which lost 1 base and 6 bases, there was a span of 0 bases. CDR3 length: 11 residues. The CDR3 spells CASSLSGELFF. As DNA, the CDR3 is TGTGCCAGCAGTTTATCCGGGGAGCTGTTTTTT.

This sequence joins TRBV2 and TRBJ2-5, with TRBD1 matching over 7 bases. The CDR3 is 15 amino acids. CDR1 is SNHLY, CDR2 FYNNEI, per germline. With 2 bases clipped from V and 2 bases from J, the junction kept 5 bases outside the gene matches. Here the CDR3 reads CASSEPGTEQETQYF. Here the CDR3 DNA reads TGTGCCAGCAGTGAACCCGGGACAGAACAAGAGACCCAGTACTTC.

The chain has TRBV5-4 and TRBJ2-7, with D hard to call. V was shortened by 3 bases and J by 2 bases, with 9 bases between the two germline ends. In germline, CDR1 is SGHNT, CDR2 YYREEE (reference sequence). The CDR3 is made up of 13 amino acids. In DNA form, the CDR3 reads TGTGCCAGCAGCTCAGACCCAACCTACGAGCAGTACTTC. It is translated as CASSSDPTYEQYF.

The CDR3 loop reads CASSEWDVFTDTQYF. CDR3 bases: TGTGCCAGCAGTGAATGGGACGTTTTCACAGATACGCAGTATTTT. The V and J genes are TRBV2 and TRBJ2-3; perhaps D is TRBD1 or TRBD2 (5 bases each). The CDR3 totals 15 residues. Deletions cut 2 bases from V and 2 bases from J, with 11 bases between. CDR1 and CDR2 (germline): SNHLY, FYNNEI.